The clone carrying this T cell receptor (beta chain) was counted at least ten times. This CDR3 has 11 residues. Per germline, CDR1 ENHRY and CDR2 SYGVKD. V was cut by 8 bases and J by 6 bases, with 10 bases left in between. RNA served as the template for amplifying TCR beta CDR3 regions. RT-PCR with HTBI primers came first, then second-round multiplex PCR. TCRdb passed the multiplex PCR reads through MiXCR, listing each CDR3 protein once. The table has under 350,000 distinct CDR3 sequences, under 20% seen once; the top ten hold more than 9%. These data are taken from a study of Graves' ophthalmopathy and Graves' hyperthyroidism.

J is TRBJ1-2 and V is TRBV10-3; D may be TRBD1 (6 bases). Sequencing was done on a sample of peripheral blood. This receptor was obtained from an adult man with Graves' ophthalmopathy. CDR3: CAIARGDGYTF. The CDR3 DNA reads TGTGCCATCGCCAGGGGCGATGGCTACACCTTC.